The 5 T cell receptor beta chains in this list originate from one sample, sequenced in a study of T cells in women clearing cervical HPV infection. Measured with immunoSEQ multiplex PCR; TCRdb has only the in-frame clones, and not every one. This sample's clone table lists 25,000 to 40,000 clones. The sequencing input was blood buffy coat. These receptors were taken from a woman aged 18 to 75 with a cervical HPV16 infection that either progressed to CIN3+ or cleared (not recorded which).

The DNA read from the CDR3 is TGTGCCACTTCGATAGGCGGGAACACTGAA. Residues: CATSIGGNTE. The whole CDR3 region reads CATSIGGNTEAFF. This sequence joins TRBV6-2 or TRBV6-3 and TRBJ1-1; no clear D. The read is 3 residues too short to cover the CDR3 end, so that end is filled in from the germline J gene. This CDR3 region has 13 residues. CDR1 is MNHEY, CDR2 SVGEGT, per germline. Between the trimmed V and J ends, which lost 10 bases and 1 base, there was a span of 13 bases.

About this clone itself: The observed sequence ends 3 residues before the CDR3 terminus, with the missing tail filled in from the germline J gene. The chain employs TRBV5-1 and TRBJ2-5; TRBD2 matches 15 bases. CDR3 length: 16 residues. Germline V CDR1 and CDR2: SGHRS, YFSETQ. With V trimmed by 4 bases and J by 3 bases, 4 bases remained unmatched. The CDR3 is CASSIGLAGGKETQYF. The sequenced CDR3 bases are TGCGCCAGCAGCATTGGACTAGCGGGAGGGAAAGAGACC.

As concerns this clone: The CDR3 goes on 3 residues after the read ends, and that part is filled in from the germline J gene. The chain links TRBV6-2 or TRBV6-3 to TRBJ1-6; tentative D call: TRBD1 (5 bases). The V end was cut by 6 bases, the J end by 0 bases, with 9 bases between. There are 15 residues in the CDR3. Germline V gene data show CDR1 as MNHEY and CDR2 as SVGEGT. Here the CDR3 reads CASRYDSSYNSPLHF. The CDR3 DNA, read in part, is TGTGCCAGCAGATATGACAGCTCCTATAATTCACCC.

To note about this clone: The read terminates 3 residues ahead of where the CDR3 ends, so the germline J gene completes it. This sequence joins TRBV7-9 and TRBJ1-1; D is possibly TRBD1 (6 bases). The germline V gene has CDR1 SEHNR and CDR2 FQNEAQ (reference sequence). The CDR3 is 15 residues long. The V end lost 5 bases, the J end lost 1 base, and 14 bases lay between the germline ends. This chain's CDR3 is CASSVPGAKNTEAFF. Partial CDR3 DNA: TGTGCCAGCAGCGTCCCAGGGGCAAAGAACACTGAA.

With respect to this clone: From the germline J gene comes the end of the CDR3, since the read stops 3 residues before it. The chain has TRBV10-3 and TRBJ1-2, with 8 bases identical to TRBD1. Trimming cost V 10 bases and J 0 bases; bases outside gene matches: 7. Germline CDR1 and CDR2: ENHRY and SYGVKD. The CDR3 is 14 amino acids. CDR3 protein: CATLPTGANYGYTF. The covered CDR3 bases are TGTGCCACTCTCCCGACAGGGGCTAACTATGGC.